This T cell receptor beta chain is from a study of identical twins. Only a few counts were recorded for this clonotype. Its antigen is undetermined. Points from the study as a whole: Out-of-frame alpha sequences common to twins were enriched for low generation probability. Weaker excess twin sharing was observed in beta out-of-frame sequences. Whereas memory repertoires showed no such difference, abundant cord blood beta clonotypes carried fewer insertions.

This CDR3 region has 15 residues. The V end lost 6 bases, the J end lost 0 bases, and 13 bases lay between the germline ends. One entry per CDR3 protein results from TCRdb running MiXCR on the 5' RACE reads. The data show around 530,000 distinct CDR3 sequences, around 15% seen once. These data were likewise used in another study, on yellow fever vaccine responses in identical twins.

This clonotype originated in a young woman in good health. V gene TRBV12-3 or TRBV12-4 combines with J gene TRBJ2-3; D not resolved. Sequencing input: CD4+ T cells sorted from blood. CDR3 coding DNA: TGTGCCAGCAGCCAGCGTAGTACTAGCACAGATACGCAGTATTTT. It codes for CASSQRSTSTDTQYF.